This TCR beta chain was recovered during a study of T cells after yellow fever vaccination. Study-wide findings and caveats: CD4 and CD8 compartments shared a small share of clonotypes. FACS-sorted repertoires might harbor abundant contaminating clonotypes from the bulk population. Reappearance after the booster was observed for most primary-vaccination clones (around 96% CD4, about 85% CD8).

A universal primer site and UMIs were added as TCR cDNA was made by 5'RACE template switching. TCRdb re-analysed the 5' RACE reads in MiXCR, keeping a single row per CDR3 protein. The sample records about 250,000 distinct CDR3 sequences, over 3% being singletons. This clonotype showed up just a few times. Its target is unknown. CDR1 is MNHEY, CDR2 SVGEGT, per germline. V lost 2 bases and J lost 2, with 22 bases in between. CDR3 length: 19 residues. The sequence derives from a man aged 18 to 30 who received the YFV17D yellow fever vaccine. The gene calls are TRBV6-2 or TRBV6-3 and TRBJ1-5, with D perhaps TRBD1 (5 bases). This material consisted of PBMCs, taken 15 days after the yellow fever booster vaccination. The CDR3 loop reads CASSYVGARLSYGNQPQHF. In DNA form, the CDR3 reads TGTGCCAGCAGTTACGTTGGGGCGAGACTTTCTTATGGCAATCAGCCCCAGCATTTT.